Shown below are 25 T cell receptor beta chains from a single sample sequenced in a study of T cell responses to AZD1222 COVID-19 vaccine. Sequenced by immunoSEQ multiplex PCR; TCRdb stores in-frame clones only, minus some. Of tens of thousands of clones listed, approximately 88% are singletons. Specimen: peripheral blood, collected 28 days after the second AZD1222 dose. The receptors derive from an adult who received the AZD1222 COVID-19 vaccine.

This clone was observed a few times. The chain couples TRBV29-1 to TRBJ1-1; 10 nucleotides align to TRBD1. V lost 3 bases and J lost 6; bases outside the gene matches: 7. CDR1 is SQVTM, CDR2 ANQGSEA, per germline. The CDR3 length is 14 residues. CDR3 protein: CSVEVGTGEPEAFF. The CDR3, as DNA: TGCAGCGTTGAGGTTGGGACAGGGGAACCTGAAGCTTTCTTT.

The chain has TRBV4-2 and TRBJ2-5, with 9 bases aligning to TRBD2. The CDR3 sequence is 15 residues long. Germline assignment: CDR1 LGHNA and CDR2 YNFKEQ. The ends lost 3 bases at V and 4 bases at J; junction bases unmatched: 6. CDR3 nucleotide sequence: TGTGCCAGCAGCCACGGCGGGGGGGCGTTAGAGACCCAGTACTTC. It codes for CASSHGGGALETQYF.

This chain joins TRBV9 and TRBJ1-2; a weak D match, TRBD1 (6 bases). Trimming removed 0 bases from V and 7 bases from J, with 16 bases in between. Germline values: CDR1 SGDLS, CDR2 YYNGEE. This CDR3 region has 15 residues. This CDR3 reads CASSVGGAVEVGYTF. Written as DNA, the CDR3 is TGTGCCAGCAGCGTAGGGGGGGCGGTTGAGGTTGGCTACACCTTC.

V gene TRBV3-1 (or the pseudogene TRBV3-2) combines with J gene TRBJ2-1, with D uncertain. The germline V and J ends were trimmed by 3 bases and 0 bases, with 12 bases remaining between them. Germline V lookup: CDR1 LGHDT, CDR2 YNNKEL (reference sequence). CDR3 length: 16 residues. The CDR3 loop reads CASSQELSFSYNEQFF. The CDR3 nucleotides are TGTGCCAGCAGCCAGGAGTTGAGTTTCTCCTACAATGAGCAGTTCTTC.

The chain employs TRBV19 and TRBJ1-1; D may be TRBD1 (6 bases). Germline V gene data show CDR1 as LNHDA and CDR2 as SQIVND (reference sequence). Trimming cost V 4 bases and J 7 bases, with 16 bases left between them. This CDR3 has 14 residues. In nucleotides, the CDR3 is TGTGCCAGTAGTAGTAGGGGGAAGCCGAATGAAGCTTTCTTT. Translated: CASSSRGKPNEAFF.

The gene calls are TRBV7-3 and TRBJ2-4; tentatively, D is TRBD1 or TRBD2 (5 bases each). Germline-derived CDR1 and CDR2 are SGHTA and FQGTGA. The ends were cut back, 3 bases at V and 5 bases at J, with 8 bases in the middle. This CDR3 region has 13 residues. In DNA form, the CDR3 reads TGTGCCAGCAGCTTGGTGGGGGAAAACATTCAGTACTTC. Residues: CASSLVGENIQYF. Combining the CDR3 with reference TRBV7-3 and TRBJ2-4 gives the whole variable domain GAGVSQTPSNKVTEKGKYVELRCDPISGHTALYWYRQSLGQGPEFLIYFQGTGAADDSGLPNDRFFAVRPEGSVSTLKIQRTERGDSAVYLCASSLVGENIQYFGAGTRLSVL.

The chain employs TRBV9 and TRBJ1-3, with 9 positions matching TRBD1. The CDR3 extends over 15 amino acids. CDR1 is SGDLS, CDR2 YYNGEE, per germline. Trimming at V came to 0 bases and at J to 4 bases, leaving 2 bases not matched to a gene. The CDR3 DNA is TGTGCCAGCAGCGTAGGGGGACAGGGAGGAAACACCATATATTTT. It specifies CASSVGGQGGNTIYF. Filled out from reference TRBV9 and TRBJ1-3, the complete variable domain reads DSGVTQTPKHLITATGQRVTLRCSPRSGDLSVYWYQQSLDQGLQFLIQYYNGEERAKGNILERFSAQQFPDLHSELNLSSLELGDSALYFCASSVGGQGGNTIYFGEGSWLTVV.

The chain uses TRBV19 and TRBJ2-7, with 9 bases fitting TRBD1. This CDR3 is 16 amino acids long. CDR1 and CDR2 (germline): LNHDA, SQIVND (reference sequence). After removal of 2 bases from V and 3 bases from J, the junction contained 8 bases not matched to a gene. The CDR3 DNA sequence: TGTGCCAGTAGTATAACCGGGACAGGGTGGTTCTACGAGCAGTACTTC. Protein: CASSITGTGWFYEQYF.

J is TRBJ2-5 and V is TRBV7-8; 7 bases line up with TRBD1. J was trimmed by 3 bases and V by 5 bases; bases with no gene match: 3. Germline CDR1 is SGHVS and CDR2 is FQNEAQ. This CDR3 has 13 amino acids. CDR3 DNA: TGTGCCAGCAGCCGTGGGACAGAAGAGACCCAGTACTTC. Translating gives CASSRGTEETQYF.

The chain uses TRBV20-1 and TRBJ2-1; 9 nucleotides line up with TRBD2. The CDR3 runs 11 residues. V shed 4 bases, J shed 10 bases, and the junction held 2 bases outside the gene matches. Germline values: CDR1 DFQATT, CDR2 SNEGSKA (reference sequence). The chain's CDR3 is CSATTSGEQFF. The CDR3 nucleotides read TGCAGTGCTACAACTAGCGGGGAGCAGTTCTTC.

V gene TRBV23-1 combines with J gene TRBJ2-2, with a tentative D call TRBD1 (5 bases). TRBV23-1 is assigned to the ORF class and has an uncertain function. V was cut by 2 bases and J by 3 bases, with 13 bases left in between. The CDR3 is 16 amino acids. The CDR3 bases are TGCGCCAGCAGTCAACGGGTAGGGGCGCACACCGGGGAGCTGTTTTTT. Its protein product is CASSQRVGAHTGELFF.

A few counts support this clone. V usage is TRBV7-8 and J usage is TRBJ2-2; tentative D call: TRBD1 (5 bases). The V gene lost 1 base and the J gene lost 4 bases, with 7 bases spanning the gap. The CDR3 contains 14 residues. Germline CDR1 reads SGHVS; CDR2 reads FQNEAQ. The CDR3 sequence: CASSLEQVTGELFF. As DNA, the CDR3 is TGTGCCAGCAGCTTAGAACAGGTCACCGGGGAGCTGTTTTTT.

V usage is TRBV6-5 and J usage is TRBJ1-2, with 9 bases aligning to TRBD1. CDR1 and CDR2 from the germline V gene are MNHEY and SVGAGI. The CDR3 has 15 residues. The J segment lost 3 bases and the V segment lost 5 bases, leaving 7 bases of the junction unmatched. The chain's CDR3 is CASSKITGGDYGYTF. CDR3 nucleotides: TGTGCCAGCAGTAAAATCACAGGGGGCGACTATGGCTACACCTTC.

The V and J genes are TRBV4-3 and TRBJ1-4; 11 bases line up with TRBD1. V lost 0 bases to trimming and J lost 8 bases; unmatched junction nucleotides: 11. This CDR3 spans 18 amino acids. Germline CDR1 reads LGHNA; CDR2 reads YSLEER. The CDR3 DNA reads as TGCGCCAGCAGCCAAGACGCAGAAGGACAGGGGGCATGGGAAAAACTGTTTTTT. Translating it yields CASSQDAEGQGAWEKLFF.

The V call is TRBV10-3, the J call TRBJ1-1; D is ambiguous. Germline V gene lookup returns CDR1 ENHRY and CDR2 SYGVKD. Trimming took off 4 bases at V and 2 bases at J, with 11 bases between the two ends. CDR3 length equals 14 residues. This CDR3 is CAISATWGNTEAFF. As DNA, the CDR3 is TGTGCCATCAGTGCCACGTGGGGTAACACTGAAGCTTTCTTT.

The chain combines TRBV6-5 with TRBJ1-1, with 8 positions matching TRBD1. Germline V gives CDR1 MNHEY, CDR2 SVGAGI. With 2 bases clipped from V and 4 bases from J, the junction kept 6 bases outside the gene matches. The CDR3 totals 15 residues. In DNA, the CDR3 is TGTGCCAGCAGTTACACGACAGGGGAGGGCACTGAAGCTTTCTTT. Residues: CASSYTTGEGTEAFF.

The chain carries TRBV5-8 and TRBJ1-5; unclear D gene. V lost 3 bases, J lost 3 bases, and 10 bases lay in between. The CDR3 length is 14 residues. Germline lookup yields CDR1 SGHTS and CDR2 YDEGEE. For the CDR3, the DNA is TGTGCCAGCAGCTCCCGAGATGCCAATCAGCCCCAGCATTTT. This encodes CASSSRDANQPQHF. The variable domain in full, with the rest retrieved from reference TRBV5-8 and TRBJ1-5, is EAGVTQSPTHLIKTRGQQATLRCSPISGHTSVYWYQQALGLGLQFLLWYDEGEERNRGNFPPRFSGRQFPNYSSELNVNALELEDSALYLCASSSRDANQPQHFGDGTRLSIL.

The chain combines TRBV12-3 or TRBV12-4 with TRBJ1-5; D remains ambiguous. V lost 1 base, J lost 5 bases, and 0 bases lay in between. The CDR3 extends over 11 amino acids. In DNA, the CDR3 is TGTGCCAGCAGTTTAGATCAGCCCCAGCATTTT. Protein product: CASSLDQPQHF.

In the case of this clone: Mismatch with germline at one junction end may stem from a read error. The V gene is TRBV24-1, the J gene TRBJ2-1; D ambiguous. The CDR3 covers 11 residues. The germline gives CDR1 KGHDR, CDR2 SFDVKD. The DNA of the CDR3 is TGTGCCACCAGAGATTTTAATGAGCAGTTCTTC. The encoded protein is CATRDFNEQFF.

The chain couples TRBV7-2 to TRBJ2-7; D gene ambiguous. There are 16 residues in the CDR3. CDR1 SGHTA and CDR2 FQGNSA come from the germline V gene. Trimming took off 1 base at V and 0 bases at J, with 13 bases between the two ends. CDR3 amino acids: CASSLVVQASSYEQYF. CDR3 DNA: TGTGCCAGCAGCTTAGTAGTGCAGGCGAGCTCCTACGAGCAGTACTTC.

The chain joins TRBV3-1 (or the pseudogene TRBV3-2) to TRBJ1-5; D uncertain. Germline V gene data show CDR1 as LGHDT and CDR2 as YNNKEL (reference sequence). The CDR3 runs to 15 residues. Trimming took off 0 bases at V and 2 bases at J, with 8 bases between the two ends. The CDR3 sequence is CASSQENGRNQPQHF. In DNA, the CDR3 is TGTGCCAGCAGCCAAGAGAATGGACGCAATCAGCCCCAGCATTTT.

This clone was recorded once. V and J are TRBV7-8 and TRBJ2-7, with D possibly being TRBD2 (5 bases). Germline CDR1 reads SGHVS; CDR2 reads FQNEAQ. V dropped 4 bases and J dropped 5 bases, with 18 bases sitting between them. There are 15 residues in the CDR3. The CDR3 coding sequence is TGTGCCAGCAGCTCAAGCCCAGGCCACGGGGACGAGCAGTACTTC. Translation: CASSSSPGHGDEQYF.

The V and J genes are TRBV18 and TRBJ2-7; D remains ambiguous. V was trimmed by 6 bases and J by 2 bases, leaving 8 bases between them. This CDR3 is 12 amino acids long. CDR1 is KGHSH, CDR2 LQKENI, per germline. The CDR3 nucleotides read TGTGCCAGCTCTCCCGAACCCTACGAGCAGTACTTC. It translates to CASSPEPYEQYF.

The genes are TRBV6-6 and TRBJ2-1; 8 bases fit TRBD2. The CDR3 spans 16 residues. With V trimmed by 7 bases and J by 3 bases, 11 bases remained unmatched. Germline CDR1 and CDR2: MNHNY and SVGAGI (reference sequence). The CDR3, as DNA: TGTGCCAGCACCCTACTCGGGCGGGGGGACTACAATGAGCAGTTCTTC. Encoded protein: CASTLLGRGDYNEQFF.

This CDR3 is CASTPSWVTNEKLFF. The CDR3 nucleotides read TGTGCCAGCACTCCTTCGTGGGTTACTAATGAAAAACTGTTTTTT. V usage is TRBV2 and J usage is TRBJ1-4; no firm D call. Trimming cost V 7 bases and J 2 bases, with 14 bases left between them. Germline V gene sequence: CDR1 SNHLY, CDR2 FYNNEI. The CDR3 has 15 amino acids.